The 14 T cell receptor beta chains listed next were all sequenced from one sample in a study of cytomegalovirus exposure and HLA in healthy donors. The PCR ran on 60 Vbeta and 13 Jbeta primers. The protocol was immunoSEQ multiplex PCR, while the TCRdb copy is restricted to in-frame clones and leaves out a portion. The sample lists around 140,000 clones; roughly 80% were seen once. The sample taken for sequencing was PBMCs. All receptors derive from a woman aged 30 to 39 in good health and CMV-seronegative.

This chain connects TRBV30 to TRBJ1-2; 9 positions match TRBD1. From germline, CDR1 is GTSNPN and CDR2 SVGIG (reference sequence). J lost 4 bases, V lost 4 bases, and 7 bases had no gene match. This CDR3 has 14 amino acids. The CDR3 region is CAWTPGTGSYGYTF. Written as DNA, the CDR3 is TGTGCCTGGACCCCGGGGACAGGGAGCTATGGCTACACCTTC.

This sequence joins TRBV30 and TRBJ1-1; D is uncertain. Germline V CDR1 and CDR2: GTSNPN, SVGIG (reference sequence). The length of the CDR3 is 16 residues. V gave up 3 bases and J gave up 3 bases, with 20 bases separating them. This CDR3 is CAWRSLEKREDTEAFF. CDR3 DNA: TGTGCCTGGAGGTCCCTCGAGAAGAGGGAGGACACTGAAGCTTTCTTT.

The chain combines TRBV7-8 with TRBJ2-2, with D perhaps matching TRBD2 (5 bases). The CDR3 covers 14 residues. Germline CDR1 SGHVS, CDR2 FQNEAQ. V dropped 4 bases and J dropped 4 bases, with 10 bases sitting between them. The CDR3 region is CASSYGLSTGELFF. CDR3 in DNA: TGTGCCAGCAGCTACGGACTTTCCACCGGGGAGCTGTTTTTT.

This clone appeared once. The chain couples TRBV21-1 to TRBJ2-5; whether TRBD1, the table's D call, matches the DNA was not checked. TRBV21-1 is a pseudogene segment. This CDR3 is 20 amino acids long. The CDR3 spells CASTPSNGQGPHFFQETQYF. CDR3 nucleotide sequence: TGTGCCAGCACCCCCAGCAATGGGCAGGGGCCACATTTTTTTCAAGAGACCCAGTACTTC.

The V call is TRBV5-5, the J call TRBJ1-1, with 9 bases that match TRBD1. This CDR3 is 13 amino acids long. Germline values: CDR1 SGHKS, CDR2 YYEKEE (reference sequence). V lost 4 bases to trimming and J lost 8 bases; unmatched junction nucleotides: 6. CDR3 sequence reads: CASSRTGGREAFF. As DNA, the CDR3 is TGTGCCAGCAGCCGCACAGGGGGCCGGGAAGCTTTCTTT.

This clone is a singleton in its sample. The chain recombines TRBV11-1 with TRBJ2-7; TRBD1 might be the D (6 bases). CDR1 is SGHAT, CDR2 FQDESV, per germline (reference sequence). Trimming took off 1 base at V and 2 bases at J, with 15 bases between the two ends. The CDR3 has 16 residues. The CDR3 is CASSLDRAGVTYEQYF. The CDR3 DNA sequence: TGTGCCAGCAGCTTAGATCGGGCAGGGGTGACCTACGAGCAGTACTTC.

DNA of the CDR3: TGTGCCACCACGGGACACTGGAATTCACCCCTCCACTTT. The encoded protein is CATTGHWNSPLHF. The rearrangement links TRBV2 to TRBJ1-6; tentatively, D is TRBD1 (6 bases). V was shortened by 10 bases and J by 7 bases, with 14 bases between the two germline ends. Looked up from germline, CDR1 is SNHLY and CDR2 is FYNNEI. This CDR3 comprises 13 residues. Drawing the rest from reference TRBV2 and TRBJ1-6, the complete variable domain is EPEVTQTPSHQVTQMGQEVILRCVPISNHLYFYWYRQILGQKVEFLVSFYNNEISEKSEIFDDQFSVERPDGSNFTLKIRSTKLEDSAMYFCATTGHWNSPLHFGNGTRLTVT.

The CDR3 reads CAIRGGQGPYEQYF. The CDR3, as DNA: TGTGCCATCAGGGGGGGACAGGGCCCCTACGAGCAGTACTTC. The chain links TRBV10-3 to TRBJ2-7, with TRBD1 identical over 9 bases. Per germline, CDR1 ENHRY and CDR2 SYGVKD. Trimming at V came to 6 bases and at J to 2 bases, leaving 5 bases not matched to a gene. The CDR3 extends over 14 amino acids.

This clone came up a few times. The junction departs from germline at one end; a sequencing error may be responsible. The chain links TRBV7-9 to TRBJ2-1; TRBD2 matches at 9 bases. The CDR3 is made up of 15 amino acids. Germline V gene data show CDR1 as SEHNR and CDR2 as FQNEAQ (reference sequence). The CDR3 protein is CSSSLGSGRLNEQFF. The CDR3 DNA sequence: TGTTCCAGCAGCTTAGGTAGCGGGAGACTCAATGAGCAGTTCTTC.

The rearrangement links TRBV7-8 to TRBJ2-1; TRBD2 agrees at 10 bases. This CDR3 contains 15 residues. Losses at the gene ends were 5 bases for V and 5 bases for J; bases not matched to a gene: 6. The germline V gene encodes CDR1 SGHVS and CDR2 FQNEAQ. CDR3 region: CASSLWTSGDNEQFF. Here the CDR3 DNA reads TGTGCCAGCAGCCTATGGACTAGCGGAGACAATGAGCAGTTCTTC.

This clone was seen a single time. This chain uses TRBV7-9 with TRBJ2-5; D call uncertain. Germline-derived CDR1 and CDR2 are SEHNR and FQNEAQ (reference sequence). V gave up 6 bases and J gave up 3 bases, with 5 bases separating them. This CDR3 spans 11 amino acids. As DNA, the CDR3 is TGTGCCAGCAGATCCGAAGAGACCCAGTACTTC. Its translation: CASRSEETQYF.

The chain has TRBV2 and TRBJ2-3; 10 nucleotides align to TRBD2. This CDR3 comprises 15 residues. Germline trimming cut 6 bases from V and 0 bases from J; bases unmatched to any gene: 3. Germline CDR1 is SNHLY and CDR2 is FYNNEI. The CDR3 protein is CASSASGGSTDTQYF. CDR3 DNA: TGTGCCAGCAGCGCTAGCGGGGGAAGCACAGATACGCAGTATTTT. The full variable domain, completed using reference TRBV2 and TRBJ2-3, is EPEVTQTPSHQVTQMGQEVILRCVPISNHLYFYWYRQILGQKVEFLVSFYNNEISEKSEIFDDQFSVERPDGSNFTLKIRSTKLEDSAMYFCASSASGGSTDTQYFGPGTRLTVL.

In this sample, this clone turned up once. CDR3 loop: CASSYGSYNEQFF. For the CDR3, the DNA is TGTGCCAGCAGCTACGGCTCCTACAATGAGCAGTTCTTC. V gene TRBV5-5 combines with J gene TRBJ2-1; no reliable D call. V dropped 3 bases and J dropped 0 bases, with 4 bases sitting between them. Germline V gene sequence: CDR1 SGHKS, CDR2 YYEKEE (reference sequence). The CDR3 covers 13 residues. The full variable domain, completed using reference TRBV5-5 and TRBJ2-1, is DAGVTQSPTHLIKTRGQQVTLRCSPISGHKSVSWYQQVLGQGPQFIFQYYEKEERGRGNFPDRFSARQFPNYSSELNVNALLLGDSALYLCASSYGSYNEQFFGPGTRLTVL.

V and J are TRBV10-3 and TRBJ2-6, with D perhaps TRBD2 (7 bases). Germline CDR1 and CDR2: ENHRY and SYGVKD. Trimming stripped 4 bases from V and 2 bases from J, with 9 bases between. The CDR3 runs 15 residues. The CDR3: CAISGGGPGANVLTF. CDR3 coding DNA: TGTGCCATCAGTGGGGGGGGGCCTGGGGCCAACGTCCTGACTTTC.